This TCR beta chain was recovered during a study of blood T cells in healthy people across ages (dated by TCRdb to between 2014 and 2017). Study-level background: In model experiments, roughly one uniquely barcoded TCR beta cDNA molecule per two T cells was captured by template switching. To track age-related changes in TCR beta repertoire diversity, the study relied on deep sequencing normalized with unique cDNA molecular identifiers. Four age groups were formed from the donors: young (average approximately 17 years), middle-aged (approximately 42), aged (about 62) and long-lived (more than 75). Donors of different ages were randomly distributed across sequencing lanes to avoid experimental bias. The study analyzed two additional independent replicas of 1 million unique cDNA reads from the same blood draw for two donors, one aged 18 to 30 and one aged 80 or older. Results and caveats for the whole study, not just this receptor: Observed TCR beta diversity per million T cells fell roughly linearly with age, and a significant reduction was already apparent by age about 36. Compared with the aged group, more naive CD4+ T cells, fewer expanded clones and increased TCR diversity were shown by the long-lived group, suggesting age selection. Estimates of total diversity based on one million sequenced T cells were considered lower bounds and underestimates. A strong correlation was found between observed TCR beta diversity and the percentage of naive T cells measured by flow cytometry. Because donor CMV infection status was unknown, age-related changes in expanded clonotypes were potentially confounded. Bulk unsorted PBMC profiling prevented conclusive comparison of naive and antigen-experienced compartments.

Systemically healthy Caucasian individuals from Russia, some 36 in total and aged about 6 to 95 years, were included as donors. Each donor gave roughly 9 milliliters of peripheral blood, drawn into EDTA-treated Vacutainer tubes. Ficoll-Paque density-gradient centrifugation was used to isolate PBMCs, with at least 7 million per sample. Total RNA, at least 6 micrograms per sample, was extracted from PBMCs with Trizol reagent. For every donor, an aliquot of PBMCs went through flow cytometry to measure the percentages of naive CD45RAhigh/CD27high T cells. The library was made by 5' RACE. The data were produced on an Illumina HiSeq 2500. The second PCR ran for about 6 to 11 cycles and used a J-beta primer mix along with a sample-barcoded 5' primer. Each TCR beta cDNA molecule received a unique molecular identifier from a template-switch 5' adaptor carrying 12 random nucleotides. Each sample yielded at least 2.5 million CDR3-containing paired-end reads. All of the RNA was converted into first-strand cDNA using the Mint cDNA synthesis kit, with a TRBC-specific oligonucleotide serving as the primer. All cDNA was treated with uracil-DNA glycosylase and then went through a first 18-cycle PCR with the universal primers M1SS and BC2_uni_R. Regarding the original processing steps: For normalization, 1 million high-quality reads, each with a distinct molecular identifier, were randomly selected from each sample. Reads sharing molecular identifiers were discarded rather than binned into consensus sequences. MiTCR, set to a Q25 quality threshold and the strictest error-elimination algorithm, was used for CDR3 identification, clonotype clustering and error correction. A nonparametric unseen species model using Euler transformation provided a lower-bound estimate of total TCR beta diversity. Through fastp at Q25 and MiXCR, TCRdb rebuilt clones from the public reads, retaining in-frame beta chains. Merged by CDR3 protein, the rows form single entries marked with the most common genes and DNA. The V and J calls, along with clone size, are taken from TCRdb and not from the paper's own processing. Across this sample there are about 1.6 million distinct CDR3 sequences, with about 32% seen only once. The ten largest clones add up to roughly 10% of the sample.

In the case of this clonotype: The antigen this receptor binds is unknown. Base qualities are not at hand, and no much larger clone is one base apart.

From the cysteine through the phenylalanine, the CDR3 covers 13 amino acids. Only the CDR3 DNA is retained, 39 bases long and in frame from the first base. As encoded in the germline V gene (reference sequence), CDR1 is GTSNPN while CDR2 is SVGIG. V is trimmed back by 4 bases and J by 6 bases, and the junction contains 2 bases that no gene match accounts for. The sample comprised blood. The chain is made from TRBV30 and TRBJ2-1, and 11 junction bases match TRBD2. This TCR was sampled from a woman aged 25 to 39 in good health. In nucleotide form, the sequence is TGTGCCTGGACTAGCGGGGGGTGCAATGAGCAGTTCTTC. It codes for CAWTSGGCNEQFF.